This T cell receptor (beta chain) was obtained from a study of shared clonotypes between healthy human individuals. Per the germline V gene, CDR1 is KGHSH and CDR2 is LQKENI. V shed 5 bases, J shed 8 bases, and the junction held 4 bases outside the gene matches. The CDR3 runs to 12 residues. Profiling relied on immunoSEQ multiplex PCR, and the TCRdb table lists in-frame clones only, not all of them. Of hundreds of thousands of clones listed, around 97% are singletons. This rearrangement joins TRBV18 to TRBJ1-2, with TRBD1 matching 8 bases. The sample consisted of naive CD4+ T cells sorted from blood. As to subset: CD45RA+ positively selected. The sequence was obtained from a woman younger than 45 in good health. Here the CDR3 DNA reads TGTGCCAGCTCAATACAGGGGGAAGGCTACACCTTC. This sequence encodes CASSIQGEGYTF.